This T cell receptor beta chain comes out of a study of cytomegalovirus exposure and HLA in healthy donors. Primers: 60 Vbeta forward and 13 Jbeta reverse. Sequencing used immunoSEQ multiplex PCR; TCRdb keeps in-frame clones, though not all of them. This table lists 200,000 or so clones. V trimming: 1 base; J trimming: 4 bases; junction bases outside the gene matches: 6. Per the germline V gene, CDR1 is PRHDT and CDR2 is FYEKMQ (reference sequence). The CDR3 loop spans 15 amino acids. V gene TRBV13 combines with J gene TRBJ2-5; 7 positions match TRBD1. Sequencing used PBMCs. This sequence was found in a boy aged 5-17 years in good health and CMV-seronegative. The CDR3 spells CASSLATGALETQYF. Here the CDR3 DNA reads TGTGCCAGCAGCTTAGCAACAGGGGCATTAGAGACCCAGTACTTC. Filled out from reference TRBV13 and TRBJ2-5, the complete variable domain reads AAGVIQSPRHLIKEKRETATLKCYPIPRHDTVYWYQQGPGQDPQFLISFYEKMQSDKGSIPDRFSAQQFSDYHSELNMSSLELGDSALYFCASSLATGALETQYFGPGTRLLVL.